Below, 16 T cell receptor beta chains from the same sample are listed, as sequenced in a study of blood T cell repertoires in COVID-19. Sequencing was performed with immunoSEQ multiplex PCR; in TCRdb, only in-frame clones are kept and a portion is missing. The table shows 160,000 or so clones, with more than 70% occurring only once. The specimen was peripheral blood. These receptors all stem from a man in his 60s with acute or convalescent COVID-19.

This clone was counted only a few times. Written as DNA, the CDR3 is TGTGCCAGCAGCCCCAAAGGACTAGCGGGCATTACCGGGGAGCTGTTTTTT. This sequence encodes CASSPKGLAGITGELFF. The chain uses TRBV3-1 (or the pseudogene TRBV3-2) and TRBJ2-2, with 11 bases lining up with TRBD2. Germline V gene data show CDR1 as LGHDT and CDR2 as YNNKEL (reference sequence). V was pared by 4 bases and J by 5 bases, with 9 bases of the junction left unmatched. The CDR3 contains 17 residues.

The rearrangement joins TRBV19 to TRBJ1-1; tentative D call: TRBD1 (5 bases). Germline V gene sequence: CDR1 LNHDA, CDR2 SQIVND (reference sequence). V lost 3 bases and J 1 base, leaving 9 bases between the germline ends. The CDR3 totals 14 residues. CDR3 DNA sequence: TGTGCCAGTAGTATTCGGACAACGAACACTGAAGCTTTCTTT. It encodes CASSIRTTNTEAFF. The full variable domain, rest sourced from reference TRBV19 and TRBJ1-1, is DGGITQSPKYLFRKEGQNVTLSCEQNLNHDAMYWYRQDPGQGLRLIYYSQIVNDFQKGDIAEGYSVSREKKESFPLTVTSAQKNPTAFYLCASSIRTTNTEAFFGQGTRLTVV.

The V and J genes are TRBV6-6 and TRBJ1-1, with 10 bases aligning to TRBD1. CDR1 MNHNY and CDR2 SVGAGI come from the germline V gene (reference sequence). The CDR3 is 13 amino acids. V trimming: 7 bases; J trimming: 6 bases; junction bases outside the gene matches: 5. This chain's CDR3 is CASTGQGLAEAFF. The CDR3 bases are TGTGCCAGCACGGGACAGGGGCTGGCTGAAGCTTTCTTT.

The J gene is TRBJ1-1, the V gene TRBV7-2; no clear D. This CDR3 region has 13 residues. The V gene's germline CDR1 is SGHTA and CDR2 FQGNSA. V was pared by 5 bases and J by 10 bases, with 17 bases between. As DNA, the CDR3 is TGTGCCAGCAGCGTCCGGGCCCTAGGAGGAGCTTTCTTT. It specifies CASSVRALGGAFF.

The chain links TRBV5-1 to TRBJ2-7; 8 bases match TRBD1. Trimming at V came to 1 base and at J to 3 bases, leaving 9 bases not matched to a gene. Germline CDR1 is SGHRS and CDR2 is YFSETQ. The CDR3 extends over 16 amino acids. Here the CDR3 reads CASSLNTGTGLYEQYF. CDR3 bases: TGCGCCAGCAGCTTGAATACCGGGACAGGACTCTACGAGCAGTACTTC.

The chain recombines TRBV5-5 with TRBJ2-7, with D maybe TRBD1 (6 bases). V was trimmed by 0 bases and J by 2 bases, leaving 9 bases between them. Germline assignment: CDR1 SGHKS and CDR2 YYEKEE (reference sequence). The CDR3 spans 14 residues. CDR3 in DNA: TGTGCCAGCAGCTTGGCCAGGGGCCCCTACGAGCAGTACTTC. It encodes CASSLARGPYEQYF.

The rearrangement joins TRBV18 to TRBJ1-2; weak D call: TRBD1 (5 bases). Germline assignment: CDR1 KGHSH and CDR2 LQKENI. Between the trimmed V and J ends, which lost 0 bases and 1 base, there was a span of 9 bases. This CDR3 has 15 amino acids. This CDR3 reads CASSPPSQGNYGYTF. DNA for the CDR3: TGTGCCAGCTCACCACCCTCGCAGGGTAACTATGGCTACACCTTC.

V usage is TRBV3-1 (or the pseudogene TRBV3-2) and J usage is TRBJ2-1; 10 bases map to TRBD2. Germline-derived CDR1 and CDR2 are LGHDT and YNNKEL (reference sequence). This CDR3 contains 16 residues. The V and J ends lost 4 bases and 5 bases, in that order; junction bases with no gene match: 8. CDR3 sequence: CASSPTGLAVDNEQFF. The CDR3, as DNA: TGTGCCAGCAGCCCTACTGGACTAGCGGTGGACAATGAGCAGTTCTTC.

The V and J genes are TRBV5-1 and TRBJ1-4; the match to TRBD1 covers 8 bases. In germline, CDR1 is SGHRS, CDR2 YFSETQ. CDR3 length: 15 amino acids. V lost 0 bases, J lost 5 bases, and 3 bases stayed unmatched. CDR3: CASSLADRANEKLFF. The CDR3 bases are TGCGCCAGCAGCTTGGCGGACAGGGCAAATGAAAAACTGTTTTTT.

This clone was detected only once. The J gene is TRBJ1-2, the V gene TRBV19; D is perhaps TRBD1 (6 bases). The CDR3 is 17 amino acids. The germline CDR1 and CDR2 sequences are LNHDA and SQIVND (reference sequence). With 3 bases removed from V and 5 bases from J, the gap between germline ends came to 22 bases. The CDR3 loop is CASSIKRSRDNLYGYTF. The DNA of the CDR3 is TGTGCCAGTAGTATTAAAAGGTCTCGGGACAATTTATATGGCTACACCTTC.

This clone was detected once. CDR3 loop: CASSLVGGYGYTF. The CDR3 DNA reads TGTGCCAGCAGTTTAGTCGGCGGCTATGGCTACACCTTC. The rearrangement links TRBV12-3 or TRBV12-4 to TRBJ1-2; D is unclear. CDR3 length equals 13 residues. The V and J ends lost 1 base and 4 bases respectively, with 7 bases between them.

The J gene is TRBJ1-6, the V gene TRBV11-2; D unclear. Germline V gives CDR1 SGHAT, CDR2 FQNNGV. The CDR3 contains 14 residues. V gave up 5 bases and J gave up 10 bases, with 15 bases separating them. The CDR3: CASSRDLKNSPLHF. The DNA for the CDR3 is TGTGCCAGCAGCCGGGATCTAAAAAACTCACCCCTCCACTTT.

The V call is TRBV19, the J call TRBJ1-5; TRBD1 might be the D (6 bases). Trimming took 11 bases from V and 1 from J, leaving 18 bases between them. The CDR3 totals 15 residues. Germline lookup yields CDR1 LNHDA and CDR2 SQIVND (reference sequence). As DNA, the CDR3 is TGTGCCGGCGGCGGGGGCAAAGGGAGCAATCAGCCCCAGCATTTT. This translates into CAGGGGKGSNQPQHF.

The chain links TRBV6-5 to TRBJ2-7; D might be TRBD1 (6 bases). This CDR3 has 14 residues. CDR1 and CDR2 from the germline V gene are MNHEY and SVGAGI. V lost 7 bases to trimming and J lost 3 bases, with 16 bases between them. The CDR3 region is CASMPGHKNYEQYF. CDR3 nucleotide sequence: TGTGCCAGCATGCCGGGACACAAAAACTACGAGCAGTACTTC.

This clone was seen just once. V usage is TRBV7-9 and J usage is TRBJ1-6; maybe TRBD1 (6 bases). V lost 3 bases to trimming and J lost 11 bases, with 14 bases between them. In germline, CDR1 is SEHNR, CDR2 FQNEAQ (reference sequence). The CDR3 is 14 amino acids. CDR3 nucleotide sequence: TGTGCCAGCAGCTTGGAAGGGGGTAGTGCACCCCTCCACTTT. Translated, it gives CASSLEGGSAPLHF.

J is TRBJ2-2 and V is TRBV5-1; 15 nucleotides agree with TRBD2. The CDR3 is 18 amino acids. With V trimmed by 0 bases and J by 4 bases, 4 bases remained unmatched. Per the germline V gene, CDR1 is SGHRS and CDR2 is YFSETQ. CDR3 sequence: CASSLAGLAGGPTGELFF. The CDR3 DNA is TGCGCCAGCAGCTTGGCTGGACTAGCGGGGGGGCCCACCGGGGAGCTGTTTTTT.